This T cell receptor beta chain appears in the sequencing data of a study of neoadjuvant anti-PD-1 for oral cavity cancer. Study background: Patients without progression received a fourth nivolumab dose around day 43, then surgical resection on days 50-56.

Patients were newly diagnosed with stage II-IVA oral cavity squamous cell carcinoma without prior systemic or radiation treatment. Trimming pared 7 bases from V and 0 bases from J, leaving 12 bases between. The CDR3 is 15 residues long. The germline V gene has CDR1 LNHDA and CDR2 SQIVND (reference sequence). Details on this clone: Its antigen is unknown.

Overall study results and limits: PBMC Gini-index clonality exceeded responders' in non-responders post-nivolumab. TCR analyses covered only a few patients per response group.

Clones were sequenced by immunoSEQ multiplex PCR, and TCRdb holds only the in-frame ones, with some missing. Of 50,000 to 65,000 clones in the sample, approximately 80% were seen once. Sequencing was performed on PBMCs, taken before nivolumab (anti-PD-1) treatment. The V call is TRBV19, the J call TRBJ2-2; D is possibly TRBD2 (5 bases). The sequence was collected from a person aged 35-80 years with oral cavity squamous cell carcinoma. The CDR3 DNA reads TGTGCCAGTAACCCTACGGGGACGAACACCGGGGAGCTGTTTTTT. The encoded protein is CASNPTGTNTGELFF.